This TCR beta chain was retrieved from a study of cytomegalovirus exposure and HLA in healthy donors. The CDR3 length is 13 residues. The ends lost 7 bases at V and 6 bases at J; junction bases unmatched: 6. In germline, CDR1 is MNHEY, CDR2 SVGAGI. In the PCR, 60 Vbeta and 13 Jbeta primers were used. Some clones are missing from TCRdb's copy, which holds only in-frame ones; the method was immunoSEQ multiplex PCR. In the table there are about 120,000 clones, approximately 80% of which are singletons. This sequence joins TRBV6-5 and TRBJ2-1; 7 bases are a match to TRBD2. The sample consisted of PBMCs. The TCR originated in a woman aged 60-75 years in good health and CMV-seropositive. CDR3 in DNA: TGTGCCAGCACCCCGGGACTAATCAATGAGCAGTTCTTC. Its translation is CASTPGLINEQFF.